This entry lists 23 T cell receptor beta chains sequenced from one sample in a study of control samples from healthy donors and cancer patients. Generated by immunoSEQ multiplex PCR, the TCRdb table keeps only in-frame clones and is missing some. The sample has tens of thousands of clones; 80% to 95% are singletons. Sequenced material: PBMCs. All receptors derive from a woman aged 35 to 49 with lung cancer.

The V and J genes are TRBV15 and TRBJ1-2; D remains ambiguous. There are 13 residues in the CDR3. V shed 3 bases and J shed 4 bases, with 9 bases lying between them. Germline-derived CDR1 and CDR2 are LNHNV and YYDKDF (reference sequence). CDR3 sequence: CATSSVAGYGYTF. The CDR3 region has the DNA TGTGCCACCAGCAGCGTAGCGGGCTATGGCTACACCTTC.

This chain connects TRBV2 to TRBJ1-6; the D is unclear. This CDR3 is built from 14 residues. The ends were cut back, 8 bases at V and 2 bases at J, with 10 bases in the middle. Germline V gene lookup returns CDR1 SNHLY and CDR2 FYNNEI. The CDR3 DNA reads TGTGCCAGCGAGGATGTAACCTATAATTCACCCCTCCACTTT. This codes for CASEDVTYNSPLHF.

This sequence joins TRBV4-1 and TRBJ2-1; 8 nucleotides line up with TRBD2. The CDR3 has 16 residues. The V gene's germline CDR1 is MGHRA and CDR2 YSYEKL. Trimming cost V 4 bases and J 2 bases; bases outside gene matches: 7. DNA for the CDR3: TGCGCCAGCAGCCTTATCGGGGGGGCAACCTACAATGAGCAGTTCTTC. Its translation: CASSLIGGATYNEQFF.

V gene TRBV10-3 combines with J gene TRBJ1-1; TRBD1 agrees at 7 bases. Germline CDR1 is ENHRY and CDR2 is SYGVKD. This CDR3 has 15 amino acids. V trimming: 6 bases; J trimming: 0 bases; junction bases outside the gene matches: 7. The CDR3 DNA sequence: TGTGCCATCAGATTTTCCGGGACAGTGAACACTGAAGCTTTCTTT. It is translated as CAIRFSGTVNTEAFF.

V and J are TRBV5-1 and TRBJ2-2; 9 positions agree with TRBD2. This CDR3 region has 19 residues. The ends lost 1 base at V and 4 bases at J; junction bases unmatched: 14. Germline values: CDR1 SGHRS, CDR2 YFSETQ. The DNA of the CDR3 is TGCGCCAGCAGCTTGCTTTTGCGGCGGGGGGGCAGTGGCACCGGGGAGCTGTTTTTT. This codes for CASSLLLRRGGSGTGELFF.

The rearrangement joins TRBV9 to TRBJ1-3; D unresolved. CDR3 length equals 14 residues. V gave up 3 bases and J gave up 0 bases, with 7 bases separating them. CDR1 is SGDLS, CDR2 YYNGEE, per germline. The CDR3 DNA sequence: TGTGCCAGCAGCGCCCTCGACTCTGGAAACACCATATATTTT. Translating it yields CASSALDSGNTIYF.

The rearrangement links TRBV15 to TRBJ2-7; no clear D. The CDR3 consists of 14 residues. The ends were cut back, 0 bases at V and 3 bases at J, with 9 bases in the middle. In germline, CDR1 is LNHNV, CDR2 YYDKDF (reference sequence). This CDR3 is CATSREGRVYEQYF. For the CDR3, the DNA is TGTGCCACCAGCAGAGAGGGTAGGGTCTACGAGCAGTACTTC.

The chain joins TRBV15 to TRBJ2-1; possible D gene TRBD1, 5 bases. V shed 1 base and J shed 0 bases, with 10 bases lying between them. The CDR3 loop spans 16 amino acids. The germline gives CDR1 LNHNV, CDR2 YYDKDF (reference sequence). In DNA, the CDR3 is TGTGCCACCAGCAGAGGACAGCCGAGCTCCTACAATGAGCAGTTCTTC. Protein: CATSRGQPSSYNEQFF.

Only one count was recorded for this clone. The V call is TRBV27, the J call TRBJ1-1, with D perhaps TRBD1 (5 bases). This CDR3 spans 13 amino acids. The germline V gene has CDR1 MNHEY and CDR2 SMNVEV (reference sequence). Trimming took 8 bases from V and 0 from J, leaving 10 bases between them. CDR3 amino acids: CASLDTLNTEAFF. CDR3 sequence (DNA): TGTGCCAGCCTGGACACTCTGAACACTGAAGCTTTCTTT.

This rearrangement joins TRBV5-4 to TRBJ1-2; TRBD1 might be the D (6 bases). V lost 0 bases and J 5 bases, leaving 8 bases between the germline ends. CDR1 and CDR2 (germline): SGHNT, YYREEE (reference sequence). CDR3 size: 13 residues. The DNA of the CDR3 is TGTGCCAGCAGCTTGGGGGGGGCTTATGGCTACACCTTC. Translated: CASSLGGAYGYTF.

The V gene is TRBV9, the J gene TRBJ2-1; TRBD2 aligns across 9 bases. The CDR3 contains 17 residues. With 3 bases clipped from V and 0 bases from J, the junction kept 7 bases outside the gene matches. Per germline, CDR1 SGDLS and CDR2 YYNGEE. The CDR3 DNA sequence: TGTGCCAGCAGCGCCCGGATAGCGGGGGCCTCCTACAATGAGCAGTTCTTC. Protein: CASSARIAGASYNEQFF.

This chain uses TRBV2 with TRBJ1-5, with D unresolved. CDR3 length: 14 amino acids. V lost 7 bases and J lost 3, with 13 bases in between. Germline loops: CDR1 SNHLY, CDR2 FYNNEI. The CDR3 bases are TGTGCCAGCACCCCCGGACGGGACAATCAGCCCCAGCATTTT. The encoded protein is CASTPGRDNQPQHF.

V usage is TRBV6-5 and J usage is TRBJ1-6; tentatively, D is TRBD1 (5 bases). V was pared by 10 bases and J by 11 bases, with 15 bases between. The CDR3 is 12 residues long. Germline loops: CDR1 MNHEY, CDR2 SVGAGI. The CDR3 sequence: CATKRQGAPLHF. Here the CDR3 DNA reads TGTGCCACCAAACGCCAGGGCGCACCCCTCCACTTT.

CDR3 nucleotides: TGTGCCAGCAGCGCTACAGGGGTTCGGGATACGCAGTATTTT. This translates into CASSATGVRDTQYF. The chain recombines TRBV7-2 with TRBJ2-3; 7 positions agree with TRBD1. The length of the CDR3 is 14 residues. V dropped 5 bases and J dropped 6; count of bases not matched to a gene: 8. Germline values: CDR1 SGHTA, CDR2 FQGNSA.

This clone showed up just once. The chain couples TRBV13 to TRBJ1-4, with a tentative D call TRBD1 (6 bases). The V gene lost 0 bases and the J gene lost 3 bases, with 8 bases spanning the gap. CDR3 length equals 15 residues. CDR1 is PRHDT, CDR2 FYEKMQ, per germline (reference sequence). The chain's CDR3 is CASSLGDSPNEKLFF. The CDR3 DNA reads as TGTGCCAGCAGCTTAGGGGACAGCCCTAATGAAAAACTGTTTTTT.

The V call is TRBV7-8, the J call TRBJ2-1; no reliable D call. The CDR3 spans 13 residues. Germline V CDR1 and CDR2: SGHVS, FQNEAQ. Trimming cost V 3 bases and J 1 base, with 4 bases left between them. The CDR3, as DNA: TGTGCCAGCAGCTTCGCTTCCTACAATGAGCAGTTCTTC. Protein product: CASSFASYNEQFF. The full variable domain, rest sourced from reference TRBV7-8 and TRBJ2-1, is GAGVSQSPRYKVAKRGQDVALRCDPISGHVSLFWYQQALGQGPEFLTYFQNEAQLDKSGLPSDRFFAERPEGSVSTLKIQRTQQEDSAVYLCASSFASYNEQFFGPGTRLTVL.

The CDR3 region is CASSTGQRTNTEAFF. The CDR3 coding sequence is TGTGCCAGCAGTACGGGACAGCGAACGAACACTGAAGCTTTCTTT. The chain combines TRBV6-5 with TRBJ1-1; the match to TRBD1 covers 7 bases. V shed 5 bases, J shed 1 base, and the junction held 7 bases outside the gene matches. Germline assignment: CDR1 MNHEY and CDR2 SVGAGI. This CDR3 has 15 amino acids.

The chain links TRBV2 to TRBJ1-2, with TRBD1 as a possible D gene (5 bases). There are 15 residues in the CDR3. V lost 1 base to trimming and J lost 3 bases, with 12 bases between them. Germline V gives CDR1 SNHLY, CDR2 FYNNEI. The CDR3 nucleotides read TGTGCCAGCAGTGAAGAAAGGGGTGTTCACTATGGCTACACCTTC. The encoded protein is CASSEERGVHYGYTF.

The rearrangement joins TRBV3-1 (or the pseudogene TRBV3-2) to TRBJ2-5; 9 bases map to TRBD2. Germline V gene sequence: CDR1 LGHDT, CDR2 YNNKEL (reference sequence). With 6 bases clipped from V and 2 bases from J, the junction kept 7 bases outside the gene matches. CDR3 length equals 15 residues. CDR3 region: CASRIAGAGQETQYF. In DNA, the CDR3 is TGTGCCAGCAGGATAGCGGGGGCCGGGCAAGAGACCCAGTACTTC.

The rearrangement joins TRBV5-5 to TRBJ1-1; TRBD1 is a possible D gene (6 bases). Germline CDR1 is SGHKS and CDR2 is YYEKEE (reference sequence). V shed 4 bases and J shed 1 base, with 11 bases lying between them. The CDR3 sequence is 14 residues long. The CDR3 here is CASSNEQGNTEAFF. The DNA for the CDR3 is TGTGCCAGCAGCAATGAACAGGGGAACACTGAAGCTTTCTTT.

CDR3 nucleotide sequence: TGTGCTAGTGGTTTGCCGCCGGGACTGCCGAATGGCTACACCTTC. This encodes CASGLPPGLPNGYTF. The chain joins TRBV12-5 to TRBJ1-2, with a possible D match to TRBD1 (5 bases). V was clipped by 2 bases and J by 6 bases, with 16 bases between them. CDR1 and CDR2 from the germline V gene are LGHNT and FRNRAP. The CDR3 loop spans 15 amino acids.

This rearrangement joins TRBV14 to TRBJ2-5, with no clear D. CDR1 and CDR2 (germline): SGHDN, FVKESK. Trimming cost V 4 bases and J 3 bases, with 6 bases left between them. There are 12 residues in the CDR3. As DNA, the CDR3 is TGTGCCAGCAGCCGAGGCGAAGAGACCCAGTACTTC. Its translation: CASSRGEETQYF.

This clone was found a few times. Here the CDR3 DNA reads TGTGCCAGCACTGCCACGCGGGGTTACGAGCAGTACTTC. This encodes CASTATRGYEQYF. The chain couples TRBV6-5 to TRBJ2-7, with D perhaps TRBD2 (6 bases). The CDR3 spans 13 residues. Germline-derived CDR1 and CDR2 are MNHEY and SVGAGI. The V gene lost 7 bases and the J gene lost 4 bases, with 14 bases spanning the gap.